The 29 T cell receptor beta chains in this list originate from one sample, sequenced in a study of blood T cell repertoires in COVID-19. The method was immunoSEQ multiplex PCR; TCRdb's version includes in-frame clones alone and lacks a portion of them. The table lists approximately 530,000 clones, less than 90% of them singletons. The sequencing sample was made of peripheral blood. These TCRs come from a woman aged 50 to 65 with COVID-19, enrolled during active disease.

CDR3 protein: CASSARDSLYEQYF. DNA of the CDR3: TGTGCCAGCAGCGCCCGCGACAGTCTTTACGAGCAGTACTTC. V is TRBV5-6 and J is TRBJ2-7, with TRBD1 as a possible D gene (5 bases). Trimming shortened V by 4 bases and J by 4 bases, and 15 bases separated the two germline ends. This CDR3 has 14 amino acids. Germline lookup yields CDR1 SGHDT and CDR2 YYEEEE.

This sequence joins TRBV4-1 and TRBJ2-1; 7 nucleotides match TRBD2. Germline CDR1 and CDR2: MGHRA and YSYEKL. This CDR3 is built from 13 residues. The V segment lost 5 bases and the J segment 9 bases; nucleotides outside the gene matches: 7. This CDR3 reads CASSFRLASEQFF. The CDR3 nucleotides are TGCGCCAGCAGCTTCCGACTAGCCAGTGAGCAGTTCTTC.

The J gene is TRBJ2-5, the V gene TRBV11-3; tentatively, D is TRBD2 (6 bases). Germline CDR1 and CDR2: SGHNT and YENEEA. The CDR3 is made up of 15 amino acids. Between the trimmed V and J ends, which lost 0 bases and 4 bases, there was a span of 12 bases. CDR3 region: CASSLDGGRGETQYF. As DNA, the CDR3 is TGTGCCAGCAGCTTAGATGGGGGGAGAGGAGAGACCCAGTACTTC.

The V call is TRBV3-1 (or the pseudogene TRBV3-2), the J call TRBJ2-7; D remains unclear. Trimming cost V 4 bases and J 8 bases, with 18 bases left between them. Germline V gene lookup returns CDR1 LGHDT and CDR2 YNNKEL (reference sequence). The CDR3 loop spans 14 amino acids. CDR3: CASSLKRLPIKQYF. The DNA for the CDR3 is TGTGCCAGCAGCCTCAAGCGACTCCCGATCAAGCAGTACTTC.

The chain links TRBV18 to TRBJ2-7; the match to TRBD1 covers 9 bases. Losses at the gene ends were 3 bases for V and 5 bases for J; bases not matched to a gene: 5. Per the germline V gene, CDR1 is KGHSH and CDR2 is LQKENI. The CDR3 extends over 14 amino acids. The CDR3 DNA follows: TGTGCCAGCTCACCCGACAGGGGGATCCACGAGCAGTACTTC. Translation gives CASSPDRGIHEQYF.

This chain links TRBV3-1 (or the pseudogene TRBV3-2) with TRBJ2-7; D not certain. This CDR3 has 16 residues. Germline V gene sequence: CDR1 LGHDT, CDR2 YNNKEL (reference sequence). The ends were cut back, 4 bases at V and 0 bases at J, with 16 bases in the middle. CDR3 sequence reads: CASSPRRRVSSYEQYF. CDR3 nucleotide sequence: TGTGCCAGCAGCCCCAGACGACGGGTTAGCTCCTACGAGCAGTACTTC.

The rearrangement links TRBV3-1 (or the pseudogene TRBV3-2) to TRBJ2-5, with 8 bases aligning to TRBD1. There are 14 residues in the CDR3. The V gene's germline CDR1 is LGHDT and CDR2 YNNKEL (reference sequence). V dropped 6 bases and J dropped 3; count of bases not matched to a gene: 6. The CDR3 is CASRILDREETQYF. The CDR3 DNA follows: TGTGCCAGCAGAATTTTGGACAGGGAAGAGACCCAGTACTTC.

V usage is TRBV29-1 and J usage is TRBJ2-2; D possibly corresponds to TRBD2 (5 bases). Germline CDR1 reads SQVTM; CDR2 reads ANQGSEA. The CDR3 spans 12 residues. V lost 6 bases, J lost 3 bases, and 8 bases lay in between. CDR3 coding DNA: TGCAGCGTAACCGGGGACACCGGGGAGCTGTTTTTT. It yields the protein CSVTGDTGELFF.

The rearrangement links TRBV2 to TRBJ2-7; 8 bases fit TRBD1. With V trimmed by 5 bases and J by 0 bases, 3 bases remained unmatched. The length of the CDR3 is 14 residues. Germline V gene sequence: CDR1 SNHLY, CDR2 FYNNEI. The CDR3 protein is CASSRQGSSYEQYF. DNA for the CDR3: TGTGCCAGCAGTCGACAGGGGAGCTCCTACGAGCAGTACTTC. Filled out from reference TRBV2 and TRBJ2-7, the complete variable domain reads EPEVTQTPSHQVTQMGQEVILRCVPISNHLYFYWYRQILGQKVEFLVSFYNNEISEKSEIFDDQFSVERPDGSNFTLKIRSTKLEDSAMYFCASSRQGSSYEQYFGPGTRLTVT.

The gene calls are TRBV7-9 and TRBJ1-1; perhaps TRBD1 as D (5 bases). Germline CDR1 reads SEHNR; CDR2 reads FQNEAQ (reference sequence). V was shortened by 2 bases and J by 4 bases, with 11 bases between the two germline ends. This CDR3 spans 14 amino acids. CDR3 loop: CASSLPRDGTEAFF. DNA for the CDR3: TGTGCCAGCAGCTTACCCAGGGATGGCACTGAAGCTTTCTTT.

With respect to this clone: Other nucleotide sequences from this sample produce the same CDR3. The chain combines TRBV3-1 (or the pseudogene TRBV3-2) with TRBJ1-5; the match to TRBD1 covers 7 bases. Germline-derived CDR1 and CDR2 are LGHDT and YNNKEL (reference sequence). There are 13 residues in the CDR3. The J segment lost 4 bases and the V segment lost 3 bases, leaving 0 bases of the junction unmatched. DNA for the CDR3: TGTGCCAGCAGCCAGGACAGGAATCAGCCCCAGCATTTT. Translated, it gives CASSQDRNQPQHF.

The chain couples TRBV6-6 to TRBJ1-3, with 8 bases that match TRBD1. V shed 6 bases, J shed 7 bases, and the junction held 8 bases outside the gene matches. CDR1 and CDR2 (germline): MNHNY, SVGAGI (reference sequence). The CDR3 has 14 amino acids. The CDR3 DNA sequence: TGTGCCAGCAGCGGTGGGCAGGGGGCTAACACCATATATTTT. Translated, it gives CASSGGQGANTIYF.

The V gene is TRBV7-2, the J gene TRBJ2-3; D unresolved. Trimming stripped 7 bases from V and 2 bases from J, with 13 bases between. Germline V gene lookup returns CDR1 SGHTA and CDR2 FQGNSA. The CDR3 extends over 14 amino acids. Here the CDR3 reads CASTSWAPTDTQYF. CDR3 nucleotides: TGTGCCAGCACATCCTGGGCACCCACAGATACGCAGTATTTT.

The V gene is TRBV2, the J gene TRBJ2-7; the D is unclear. The germline V and J ends were trimmed by 0 bases and 0 bases, with 9 bases remaining between them. The CDR3 has 15 residues. CDR1 is SNHLY, CDR2 FYNNEI, per germline. The chain's CDR3 is CASSEAPASSYEQYF. The CDR3 coding sequence is TGTGCCAGCAGTGAAGCGCCTGCCAGCTCCTACGAGCAGTACTTC.

The rearrangement joins TRBV5-1 to TRBJ2-5; D gene ambiguous. V was pared by 0 bases and J by 2 bases, with 5 bases between. The CDR3 contains 13 residues. The germline CDR1 and CDR2 sequences are SGHRS and YFSETQ. Written as DNA, the CDR3 is TGCGCCAGCAGCTTGGGCGGTCAAGAGACCCAGTACTTC. As protein: CASSLGGQETQYF.

This clone has more than one count but fewer than ten. The same CDR3 also results from other DNA sequences found in this sample. The J gene is TRBJ1-1, the V gene TRBV12-3 or TRBV12-4; no firm D call. The CDR3 has 11 residues. Trimming pared 3 bases from V and 5 bases from J, leaving 4 bases between. The CDR3 DNA reads as TGTGCCAGCAGTTTCGGGACTGAAGCTTTCTTT. Its translation is CASSFGTEAFF.

This rearrangement joins TRBV19 to TRBJ2-1; possibly TRBD2 for D (5 bases). Germline V gene data show CDR1 as LNHDA and CDR2 as SQIVND (reference sequence). V lost 10 bases and J lost 2, with 12 bases in between. The CDR3 totals 13 residues. The CDR3 loop reads CATQDLAYNEQFF. For the CDR3, the DNA is TGTGCCACCCAGGACTTAGCCTACAATGAGCAGTTCTTC. Filled out from reference TRBV19 and TRBJ2-1, the complete variable domain reads DGGITQSPKYLFRKEGQNVTLSCEQNLNHDAMYWYRQDPGQGLRLIYYSQIVNDFQKGDIAEGYSVSREKKESFPLTVTSAQKNPTAFYLCATQDLAYNEQFFGPGTRLTVL.

The chain carries TRBV2 and TRBJ2-5; D may be TRBD1 (5 bases). With 2 bases removed from V and 5 bases from J, the gap between germline ends came to 9 bases. The germline V gene encodes CDR1 SNHLY and CDR2 FYNNEI. The CDR3 covers 13 residues. DNA for the CDR3: TGTGCCAGCAGTGAATTGTCAGGGGAGACCCAGTACTTC. Residues: CASSELSGETQYF.

The V and J genes are TRBV7-7 and TRBJ1-1, with no clear D. The V and J ends lost 4 bases and 1 base respectively, with 7 bases between them. The CDR3 covers 13 residues. The germline V gene has CDR1 SSHAT and CDR2 FNYEAQ (reference sequence). As DNA, the CDR3 is TGTGCCAGCAGCTCCGACACGAACACTGAAGCTTTCTTT. The encoded protein is CASSSDTNTEAFF.

CDR3 sequence: CASSPRQGDTQYF. CDR3 nucleotide sequence: TGTGCCAGCAGTCCTAGACAGGGCGATACGCAGTATTTT. The chain employs TRBV11-2 and TRBJ2-3; 7 bases line up with TRBD1. Unmatched junction bases numbered 6, after V lost 6 bases and J lost 6 bases. This CDR3 spans 13 amino acids. Germline V gene data show CDR1 as SGHAT and CDR2 as FQNNGV.

The gene calls are TRBV3-1 (or the pseudogene TRBV3-2) and TRBJ2-1; perhaps TRBD2 as D (5 bases). Per the germline V gene, CDR1 is LGHDT and CDR2 is YNNKEL (reference sequence). Trimming left V 4 bases short and J 5 bases short, with 9 bases between. The CDR3 spans 13 residues. The CDR3 loop reads CASSLDGDNEQFF. The CDR3 DNA reads TGTGCCAGCAGCCTGGACGGGGACAATGAGCAGTTCTTC.

This clone was recorded once. V is TRBV4-2 and J is TRBJ1-1; D unclear. CDR1 and CDR2 (germline): LGHNA, YNFKEQ. The CDR3 covers 14 residues. V was pared by 2 bases and J by 3 bases, with 10 bases between. The CDR3 reads CASSQFLADTEAFF. DNA for the CDR3: TGTGCCAGCAGCCAATTTTTGGCGGACACTGAAGCTTTCTTT.

The chain recombines TRBV24-1 with TRBJ2-3; 12 positions match TRBD2. This CDR3 region has 16 residues. V lost 3 bases to trimming and J lost 1 base; unmatched junction nucleotides: 1. Germline values: CDR1 KGHDR, CDR2 SFDVKD. The CDR3 nucleotides are TGTGCCACCAGTGATCCTAGCGGGGGGGGCACAGATACGCAGTATTTT. It translates to CATSDPSGGGTDTQYF.

This chain connects TRBV7-9 to TRBJ1-1; D gene unclear. Germline CDR1 reads SEHNR; CDR2 reads FQNEAQ (reference sequence). Trimming shortened V by 1 base and J by 0 bases, and 12 bases separated the two germline ends. The CDR3 sequence is 16 residues long. CDR3 loop: CASSLGGRGLNTEAFF. The CDR3 DNA reads TGTGCCAGCAGCTTAGGAGGGCGGGGATTGAACACTGAAGCTTTCTTT.

The V and J genes are TRBV5-1 and TRBJ1-3; 8 positions match TRBD1. Germline CDR1 SGHRS, CDR2 YFSETQ. The V gene end was trimmed by 4 bases and the J gene end by 5 bases; junction bases not matched to a gene: 5. This CDR3 is 14 amino acids long. In DNA, the CDR3 is TGCGCCAGCAGCGGACAGGGAGGGAGAAACACCATATATTTT. Translating gives CASSGQGGRNTIYF.

V and J are TRBV7-3 and TRBJ1-2; D gene ambiguous. The CDR3 contains 14 residues. Germline loops: CDR1 SGHTA, CDR2 FQGTGA. V lost 1 base, J lost 7 bases, and 13 bases lay in between. This CDR3 reads CASSLRLHTPGYTF. The DNA of the CDR3 is TGTGCCAGCAGCTTAAGACTCCACACTCCTGGCTACACCTTC.

The CDR3 spells CASSLAYSSTDTQYF. The CDR3 region has the DNA TGCGCCAGCAGCTTGGCCTATTCTAGCACAGATACGCAGTATTTT. The genes are TRBV5-1 and TRBJ2-3; unclear D gene. The V end lost 0 bases, the J end lost 0 bases, and 8 bases lay between the germline ends. The germline V gene encodes CDR1 SGHRS and CDR2 YFSETQ. This CDR3 region has 15 residues.

This clone is a singleton in its sample. The V and J genes are TRBV9 and TRBJ1-1; 8 bases match TRBD1. The CDR3 has 15 amino acids. J gave up 0 bases and V 4 bases, and 5 bases lay outside the gene matches. The V gene's germline CDR1 is SGDLS and CDR2 YYNGEE. The CDR3 DNA is TGTGCCAGCAGCCCCCGGACAGGGATGAACACTGAAGCTTTCTTT. Its translation: CASSPRTGMNTEAFF.

J is TRBJ1-2 and V is TRBV30, with 9 bases that match TRBD1. The trim removed 0 bases at V and 8 bases at J, leaving 7 bases unmatched. Looked up from germline, CDR1 is GTSNPN and CDR2 is SVGIG (reference sequence). This CDR3 region has 14 residues. The CDR3: CAWSVTGGFVGYTF. CDR3 nucleotides: TGTGCCTGGAGTGTGACAGGGGGTTTTGTGGGCTACACCTTC.